Below, one T cell receptor (beta chain) is given with its context. No antigen is known for it. The germline gene is not matched at one end of the junction; a read error may be the cause. The data were taken from a study of blood T cell repertoires in COVID-19 (dated by TCRdb to 2018 to 2020). Looking at the study overall: Samples from collaborators originated in the United States, Italy and Spain and spanned both the acute and convalescent phases of COVID-19. The prospective study material was composed of cDNA or gDNA derived from T cells, B-cell-depleted T cells, or PBMCs. Subjects who had been exposed to COVID-19, were actively infected with it, or had recovered from it provided the deeply sampled blood TCRbeta repertoires that made up the dataset. The repertoires were made available in a free public database intended to serve as a resource for research on the immune response to SARS-CoV-2. Samples came from the ongoing ImmuneRACE study (first 160 participants) plus 1,254 subjects from 6 global collaborators. The sample metadata nearly always contained a de-identified subject ID, COVID-19 status, age in years and sex. Where available, HLA class I and class II types were obtained from metadata supplied by the sample provider rather than from assay-based typing. Overall study outcomes, separate from this receptor: The amount of clinical and demographic metadata varied by source and participant and was provided uncurated.

TCRbeta CDR3 regions were amplified from genomic DNA by means of the immunoSEQ Assay, a bias-controlled multiplex PCR. Regarding the original processing steps: Within the assay, amplification of reference gene primers was used to estimate how many nucleated cells each sample contained. To quantify the absolute abundance of each unique TCRbeta CDR3 rearrangement, sequence reads were collapsed and filtered. For each sample, productive Simpson clonality was calculated as the square root of Simpson's diversity index across productive rearrangements. TCRdb's version of the immuneACCESS table is confined to in-frame rearrangements and falls short of the full clone set. An unresolved V gene accounts for under half of the shortfall where checked; the remainder is of unknown origin. V, J and clone size reflect that table, while D and trimming were determined from the DNA. The sample table records over 200,000 clones; approximately 90% of these occur just once. 0.95% to 1% of the sample lies in the top ten.

There are 14 amino acids in the CDR3, from cysteine to phenylalanine inclusive. The sequence is cut down to CDR3 DNA, 42 bases in frame from base 1. The germline V gene sets CDR1 to SGHNT and CDR2 to YENEEA. Another Seattle source contributed samples from volunteer blood donors who had recovered from COVID-19. Each collaborating institution followed its own protocols to collect whole blood in K2EDTA tubes. For TCRbeta analysis, collaborators shipped samples in one of three forms: frozen whole blood, isolated PBMCs, or DNA extracted from either of those sample types. The TCR sequence derives from a woman between 40 and 55 years old who had recovered from COVID-19. Sequencing input: peripheral blood. The rearrangement combines TRBV11-3 with TRBJ1-1; a tentative D match to TRBD1 spans 5 bases. The CDR3 loop reads CASSLDSYNTEAFF. Read as DNA, the sequence is TGTGCCAGCAGCCTAGACAGTTATAACACTGAAGCTTTCTTT.